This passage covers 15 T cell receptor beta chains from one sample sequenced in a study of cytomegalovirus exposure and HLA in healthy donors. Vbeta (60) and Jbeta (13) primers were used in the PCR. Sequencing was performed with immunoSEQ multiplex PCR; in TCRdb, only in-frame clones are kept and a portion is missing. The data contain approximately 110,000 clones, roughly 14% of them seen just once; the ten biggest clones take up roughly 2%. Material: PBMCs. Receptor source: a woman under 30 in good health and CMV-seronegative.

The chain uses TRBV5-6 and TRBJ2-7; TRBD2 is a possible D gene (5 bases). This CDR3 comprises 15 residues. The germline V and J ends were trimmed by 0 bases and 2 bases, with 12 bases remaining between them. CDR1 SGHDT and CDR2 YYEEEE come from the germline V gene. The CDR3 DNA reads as TGTGCCAGCAGCTTGGAAGAGGGATCCCCCTACGAGCAGTACTTC. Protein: CASSLEEGSPYEQYF.

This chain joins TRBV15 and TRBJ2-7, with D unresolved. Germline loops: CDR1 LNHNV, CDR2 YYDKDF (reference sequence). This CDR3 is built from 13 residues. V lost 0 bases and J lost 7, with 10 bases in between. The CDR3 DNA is TGTGCCACCAGCAGAGACCTGGTCCGGGAGCAGTACTTC. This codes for CATSRDLVREQYF.

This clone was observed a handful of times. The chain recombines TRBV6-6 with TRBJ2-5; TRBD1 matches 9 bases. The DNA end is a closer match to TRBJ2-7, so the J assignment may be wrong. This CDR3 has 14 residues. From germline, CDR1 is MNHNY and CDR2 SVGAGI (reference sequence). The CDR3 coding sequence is TGTGCCAGCAGTTACTCGACAGGGGGCTACGAGCAGTACTTC. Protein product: CASSYSTGGYEQYF.

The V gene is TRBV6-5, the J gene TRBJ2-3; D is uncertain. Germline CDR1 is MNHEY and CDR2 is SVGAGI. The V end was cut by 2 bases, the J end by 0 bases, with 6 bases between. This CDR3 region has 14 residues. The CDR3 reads CASSYMSSTDTQYF. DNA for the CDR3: TGTGCCAGCAGTTACATGAGTAGCACAGATACGCAGTATTTT.

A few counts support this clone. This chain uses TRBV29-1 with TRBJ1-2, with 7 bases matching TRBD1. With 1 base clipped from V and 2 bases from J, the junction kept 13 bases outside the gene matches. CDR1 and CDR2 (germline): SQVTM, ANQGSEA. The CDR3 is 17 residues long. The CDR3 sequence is CSVEGAATGKGNYGYTF. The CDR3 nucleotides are TGCAGCGTTGAAGGGGCCGCGACAGGGAAAGGCAACTATGGCTACACCTTC.

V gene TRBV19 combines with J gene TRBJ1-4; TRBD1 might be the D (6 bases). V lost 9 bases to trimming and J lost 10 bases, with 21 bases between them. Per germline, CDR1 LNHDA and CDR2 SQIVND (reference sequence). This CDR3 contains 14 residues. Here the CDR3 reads CASSRDIDVGKLFF. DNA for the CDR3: TGTGCCAGCTCCAGGGACATCGACGTTGGAAAACTGTTTTTT.

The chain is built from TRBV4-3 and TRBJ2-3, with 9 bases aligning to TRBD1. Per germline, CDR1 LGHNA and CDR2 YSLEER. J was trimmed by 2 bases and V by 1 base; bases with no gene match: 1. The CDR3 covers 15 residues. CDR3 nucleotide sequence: TGCGCCAGCAGCCAAGGGACAGGGGTCACAGATACGCAGTATTTT. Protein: CASSQGTGVTDTQYF.

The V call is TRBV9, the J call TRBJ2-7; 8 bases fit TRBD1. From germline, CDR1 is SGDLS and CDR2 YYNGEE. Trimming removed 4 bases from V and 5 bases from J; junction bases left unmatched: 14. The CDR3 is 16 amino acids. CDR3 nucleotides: TGTGCCAGCAGCCCCCGGGCAGGGGGCTTTTCCGACGAGCAGTACTTC. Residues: CASSPRAGGFSDEQYF.

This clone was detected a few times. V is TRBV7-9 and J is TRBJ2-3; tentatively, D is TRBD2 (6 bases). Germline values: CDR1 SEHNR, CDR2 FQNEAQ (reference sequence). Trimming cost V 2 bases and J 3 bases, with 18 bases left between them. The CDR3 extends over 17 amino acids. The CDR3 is CASSLRRVGGKTDTQYF. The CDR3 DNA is TGTGCCAGCAGCTTAAGAAGAGTCGGAGGGAAGACAGATACGCAGTATTTT.

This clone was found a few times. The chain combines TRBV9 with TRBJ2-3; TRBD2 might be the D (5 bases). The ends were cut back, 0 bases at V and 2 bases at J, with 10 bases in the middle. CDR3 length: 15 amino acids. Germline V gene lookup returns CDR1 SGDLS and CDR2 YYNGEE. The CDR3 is CASSVGGVNTDTQYF. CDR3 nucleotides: TGTGCCAGCAGCGTAGGGGGAGTGAACACAGATACGCAGTATTTT.

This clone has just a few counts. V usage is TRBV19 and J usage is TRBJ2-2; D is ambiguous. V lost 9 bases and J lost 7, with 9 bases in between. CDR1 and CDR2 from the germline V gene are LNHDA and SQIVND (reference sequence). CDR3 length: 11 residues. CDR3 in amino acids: CASLSGGELFF. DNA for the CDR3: TGTGCCAGCCTCTCGGGCGGGGAGCTGTTTTTT.

This chain's CDR3 is CASSSSGTGVYGYTF. The CDR3 DNA sequence: TGTGCCAGCAGTTCCTCCGGGACAGGGGTCTATGGCTACACCTTC. V and J are TRBV28 and TRBJ1-2, with 10 positions matching TRBD1. The CDR3 spans 15 residues. Trimming took 4 bases from V and 4 from J; bases not matched to a gene: 6. Germline CDR1 reads MDHEN; CDR2 reads SYDVKM.

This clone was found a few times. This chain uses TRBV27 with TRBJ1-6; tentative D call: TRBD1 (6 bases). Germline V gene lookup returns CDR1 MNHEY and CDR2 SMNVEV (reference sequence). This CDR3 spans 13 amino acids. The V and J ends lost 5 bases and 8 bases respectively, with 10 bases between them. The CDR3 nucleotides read TGTGCCAGCAGTGAGGGGGTATATTCACCCCTCCACTTT. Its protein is CASSEGVYSPLHF.

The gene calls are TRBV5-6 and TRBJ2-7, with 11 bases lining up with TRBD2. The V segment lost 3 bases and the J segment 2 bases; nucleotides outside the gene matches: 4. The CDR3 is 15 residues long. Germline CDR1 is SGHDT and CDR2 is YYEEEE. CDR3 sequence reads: CASSSLAGVPYEQYF. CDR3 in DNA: TGTGCCAGCAGCTCACTAGCGGGAGTTCCCTACGAGCAGTACTTC.

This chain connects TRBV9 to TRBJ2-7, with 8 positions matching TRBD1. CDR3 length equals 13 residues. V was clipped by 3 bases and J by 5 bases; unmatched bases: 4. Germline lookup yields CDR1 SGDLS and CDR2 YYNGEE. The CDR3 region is CASSAGQGDEQYF. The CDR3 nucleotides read TGTGCCAGCAGCGCAGGACAGGGAGACGAGCAGTACTTC.